This T cell receptor (beta chain) was documented in a study of blood T cells in healthy people across ages. Study results and limitations: As age increased, TCR beta diversity per million T cells fell in a roughly linear fashion.

Those donating, healthy Caucasian individuals from Russia, were aged about 6 to 90. Alongside a J-beta primer mix, a sample-barcoded 5' primer served in a second PCR lasting roughly 6 to 11 cycles. TCRdb itself ran the 5' RACE reads through MiXCR, one entry per CDR3 protein. The table lists 780,000 or so distinct CDR3 sequences, more than 20% of them singletons. This clonotype was seen only a few times. Its matching antigen is unknown. These same data were also listed under a study on T cells of mothers and their children. From that second work: Second-round PCR products received sample barcodes and 2-4 random nucleotides from the M1S primer.

Sequenced: blood. This receptor was obtained from a boy aged 5-17 years in good health.

The chain's CDR3 is CSVDRGQEQYF. The DNA of the CDR3 is TGCAGCGTCGACAGGGGGCAAGAGCAGTACTTC. The chain employs TRBV29-1 and TRBJ2-5; 10 nucleotides agree with TRBD1. Germline-derived CDR1 and CDR2 are SQVTM and ANQGSEA. The CDR3 is made up of 11 amino acids. The ends lost 6 bases at V and 11 bases at J; junction bases unmatched: 6.